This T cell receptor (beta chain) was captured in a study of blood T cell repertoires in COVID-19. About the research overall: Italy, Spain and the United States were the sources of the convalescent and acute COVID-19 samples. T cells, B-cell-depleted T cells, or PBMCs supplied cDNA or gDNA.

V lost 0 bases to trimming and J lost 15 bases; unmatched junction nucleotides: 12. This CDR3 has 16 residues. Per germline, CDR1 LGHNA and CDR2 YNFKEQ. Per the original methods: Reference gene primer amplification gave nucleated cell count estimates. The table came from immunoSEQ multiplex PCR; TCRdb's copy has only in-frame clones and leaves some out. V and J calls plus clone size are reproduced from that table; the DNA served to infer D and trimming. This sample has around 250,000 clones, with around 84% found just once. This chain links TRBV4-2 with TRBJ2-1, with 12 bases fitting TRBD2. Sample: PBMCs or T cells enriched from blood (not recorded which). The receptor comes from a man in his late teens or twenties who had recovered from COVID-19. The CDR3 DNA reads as TGTGCCAGCAGCCAAGAAGGTCCGTCTAGCGGGGGGGTAACGTTCTTC. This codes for CASSQEGPSSGGVTFF.